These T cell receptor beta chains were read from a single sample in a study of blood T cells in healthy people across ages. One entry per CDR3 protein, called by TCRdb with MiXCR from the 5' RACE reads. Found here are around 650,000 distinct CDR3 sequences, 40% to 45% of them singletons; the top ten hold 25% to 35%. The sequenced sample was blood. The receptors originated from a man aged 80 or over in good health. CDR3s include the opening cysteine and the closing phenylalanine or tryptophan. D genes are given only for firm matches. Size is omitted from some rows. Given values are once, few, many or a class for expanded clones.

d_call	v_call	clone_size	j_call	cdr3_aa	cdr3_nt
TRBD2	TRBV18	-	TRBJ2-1	CASSPRLAGGWSYNEQFF	TGTGCCAGCTCACCTCGACTAGCGGGGGGTTGGAGTTACAATGAGCAGTTCTTC
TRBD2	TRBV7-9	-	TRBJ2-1	CASSLALGASGSYEQFF	TGTGCCAGCAGCTTAGCCCTCGGTGCTAGCGGGAGTTATGAGCAGTTCTTC
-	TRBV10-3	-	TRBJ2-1	CAISEGRTETQFF	TGTGCCATCAGTGAAGGCCGGACAGAGACCCAGTTCTTC
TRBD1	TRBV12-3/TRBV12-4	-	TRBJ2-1	CASSRRSQDRGGNNEQFF	TGTGCCAGCAGCAGAAGATCCCAAGACAGGGGGGGGAACAATGAGCAGTTCTTC
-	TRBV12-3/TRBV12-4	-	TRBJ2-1	CASSPTGIGDNEQFF	TGTGCCAGCAGTCCCACAGGGATCGGGGACAATGAGCAGTTCTTC
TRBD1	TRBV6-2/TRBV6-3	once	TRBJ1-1	CASSHRGRNTEAFF	TGTGCCAGCAGTCACAGGGGACGGAACACTGAAGCTTTCTTT
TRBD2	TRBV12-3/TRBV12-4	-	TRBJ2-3	CASSQSGGTADTQYF	TGTGCCAGCAGCCAGAGCGGGGGGACAGCAGATACGCAGTATTTT
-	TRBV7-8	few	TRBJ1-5	CASSLARGGYLSPQHF	TGTGCCAGCAGCTTAGCGCGGGGGGGGTACCTTTCGCCCCAGCATTTT
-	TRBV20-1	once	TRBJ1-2	CSAQRSQGYGYTF	TGCAGTGCACAACGTTCACAGGGCTATGGCTACACCTTC
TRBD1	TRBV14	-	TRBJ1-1	CASSHVVGTGPTEAFF	TGTGCCAGCAGCCACGTAGTGGGGACAGGACCCACTGAAGCTTTCTTT
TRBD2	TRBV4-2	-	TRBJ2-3	CASSQPRGEQTQYF	TGTGCCAGCAGCCAACCCCGGGGGGAACAAACGCAGTATTTT
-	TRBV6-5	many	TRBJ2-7	CASSYGLAVSYEQYF	TGTGCCAGCAGTTACGGTCTAGCCGTCTCCTACGAGCAGTACTTC
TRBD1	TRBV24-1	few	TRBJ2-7	CATSEPPGQGSYEQYF	TGTGCCACCAGTGAGCCACCGGGACAGGGGTCCTACGAGCAGTACTTC
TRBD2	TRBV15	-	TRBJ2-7	CATSRESLAGSLSSYNEQYF	TGTGCCACCAGCAGAGAATCACTAGCGGGATCCCTCAGCTCCTACAATGAGCAGTACTTC
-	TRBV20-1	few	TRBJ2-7	CSARASVGPHEQYF	TGCAGTGCTAGAGCGAGTGTGGGGCCCCACGAGCAGTACTTC
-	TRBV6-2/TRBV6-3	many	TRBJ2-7	CASSYVQSSSYEQYF	TGTGCCAGCAGTTACGTACAGTCAAGCTCCTACGAGCAGTACTTC
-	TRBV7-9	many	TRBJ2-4	CASSLVQGIAKNIQYF	TGTGCCAGCAGCTTAGTACAGGGAATAGCCAAAAACATTCAGTACTTC
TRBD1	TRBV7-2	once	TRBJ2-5	CACSLARGQETQYF	TGTGCCTGCAGCTTAGCCAGGGGGCAGGAGACCCAGTACTTC
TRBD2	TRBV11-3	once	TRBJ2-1	CASSLAGLAGGYNEQFF	TGTGCCAGCAGCTTAGCGGGACTAGCGGGGGGGTATAATGAGCAGTTCTTC
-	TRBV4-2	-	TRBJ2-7	CASSQGPEAEQYF	TGTGCCAGCAGCCAAGGGCCGGAGGCCGAGCAGTACTTC
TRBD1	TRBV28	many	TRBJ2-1	CASCSAGQASNEQFF	TGTGCCAGCTGCTCGGCGGGACAGGCCTCGAATGAGCAGTTCTTC
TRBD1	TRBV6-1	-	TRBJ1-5	CASNPDRGVQPQHF	TGTGCCAGCAACCCGGACAGGGGGGTCCAGCCCCAGCATTTT
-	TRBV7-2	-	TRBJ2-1	CASSWDHTSGQFF	TGTGCCAGCAGCTGGGACCACACCTCAGGGCAGTTCTTC
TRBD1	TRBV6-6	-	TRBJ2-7	CASSSPGQSPEQYF	TGTGCCAGCAGTTCACCGGGACAGAGCCCAGAGCAGTACTTC
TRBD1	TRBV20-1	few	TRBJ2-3	CSARGGDRGRPDTQYF	TGCAGTGCTAGAGGAGGGGACAGGGGGCGCCCAGATACGCAGTATTTT
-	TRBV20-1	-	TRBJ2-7	CSARKDRLYEQYF	TGCAGTGCTAGAAAGGACAGACTCTACGAGCAGTACTTC
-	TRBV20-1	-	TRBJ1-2	CSARPGTSRWGYTF	TGCAGTGCTAGACCCGGGACATCGCGTTGGGGCTACACCTTC
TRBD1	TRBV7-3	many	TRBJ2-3	CASSFTGGTDTQYF	TGTGCCAGCAGCTTTACAGGGGGCACAGATACGCAGTATTTT
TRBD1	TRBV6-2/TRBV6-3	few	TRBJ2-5	CASSYLGTGKETQYF	TGTGCCAGCAGTTATCTTGGGACAGGAAAAGAGACCCAGTACTTC
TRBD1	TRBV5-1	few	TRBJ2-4	CASSLDGTGGIQYF	TGCGCCAGCAGCTTGGACGGGACAGGGGGGATTCAGTACTTC
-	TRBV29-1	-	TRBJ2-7	CSVELAACEQYF	TGCAGCGTCGAATTGGCAGCCTGCGAGCAGTACTTC
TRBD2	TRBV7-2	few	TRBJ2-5	CASSPARLAGIIEETQYF	TGTGCCAGCAGCCCAGCGCGACTAGCGGGGATAATAGAAGAGACCCAGTACTTC
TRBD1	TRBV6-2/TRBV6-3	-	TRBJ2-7	CASILGGQAYEQYF	TGCGCCAGTATACTGGGGGGACAGGCCTACGAGCAGTACTTC
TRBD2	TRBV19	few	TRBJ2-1	CASSGITSGRNVEQFF	TGTGCCAGTTCTGGAATTACTAGCGGGAGAAATGTTGAGCAGTTCTTC
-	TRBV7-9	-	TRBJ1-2	CASSFSTNYGYTF	TGTGCCAGCAGCTTTTCGACGAACTATGGCTACACCTTC
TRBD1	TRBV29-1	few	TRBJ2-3	CSVEGQGATDTQYF	TGCAGCGTTGAGGGACAGGGGGCCACAGATACGCAGTATTTT
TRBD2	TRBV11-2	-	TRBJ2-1	CASSRVYGGSNEQFF	TGTGCCAGCAGCCGGGTGTACGGGGGGAGCAATGAGCAGTTCTTC
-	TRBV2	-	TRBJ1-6	CASSKGGRQGGYNSPLHF	TGTGCCAGCAGTAAAGGAGGGAGGCAGGGAGGCTATAATTCACCCCTCCACTTT
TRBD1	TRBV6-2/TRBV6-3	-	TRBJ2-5	CASSYGTGVETQYF	TGTGCCAGCAGTTACGGGACAGGGGTAGAGACCCAGTACTTC
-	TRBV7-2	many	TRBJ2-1	CASSRTAAGSLHEQFF	TGTGCCAGCAGCCGTACGGCGGCAGGGTCCCTCCATGAGCAGTTCTTC
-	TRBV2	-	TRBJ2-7	CASSFDIYEQYF	TGTGCCAGCAGTTTTGACATCTACGAGCAGTACTTC
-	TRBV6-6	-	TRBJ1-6	CASSGGQLNNSPPHF	TGTGCCAGCAGTGGCGGACAGTTAAATAATTCACCCCCCCACTTT
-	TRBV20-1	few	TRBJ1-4	CSARVVRGKLFF	TGCAGTGCTAGAGTGGTGCGGGGAAAACTGTTTTTT
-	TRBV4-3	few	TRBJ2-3	CASSQVGAESSTDTQYF	TGCGCCAGCAGCCAAGTCGGGGCAGAATCTAGCACAGATACGCAGTATTTT
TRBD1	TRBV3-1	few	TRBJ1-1	CASTRDRGVTEAFF	TGTGCCAGCACACGGGACAGGGGTGTAACTGAAGCTTTCTTT
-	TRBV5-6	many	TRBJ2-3	CAMGSGGRITDTQYF	TGTGCCATGGGATCCGGGGGGCGGATCACAGATACGCAGTATTTT
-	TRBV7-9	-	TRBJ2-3	CASSPLTETQYF	TGTGCCAGCAGCCCCCTCACAGAGACGCAGTATTTT
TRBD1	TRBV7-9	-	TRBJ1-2	CASSFPQTGLDGYTF	TGTGCCAGCAGCTTCCCCCAGACAGGGTTAGATGGCTACACCTTC
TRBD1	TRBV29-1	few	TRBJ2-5	CSVVGTGGETQYF	TGCAGCGTTGTTGGGACAGGGGGGGAGACCCAGTACTTC
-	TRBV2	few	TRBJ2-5	CASSDLAVQETQYF	TGTGCCAGCAGTGATCTTGCAGTCCAAGAGACCCAGTACTTC